A selection of T cell receptor beta chains follows, all from one sample in a study of a mutant IDH1 vaccine in newly diagnosed glioma. These receptors lack a known antigen. Using immunoSEQ multiplex PCR, the repertoire was profiled, and TCRdb retains in-frame clones only, with some absent. Of roughly 60,000 clones in the sample, 85% are singletons; the top ten hold approximately 3.7%. The source material was PBMCs, sampled from a glioma patient whose treatment included an IDH1 peptide vaccine. These receptors all stem from a man in his thirties or forties with glioma. The CDR3 runs from the conserved cysteine through the conserved F or W. A D gene is named only where the DNA matches it firmly. The size field is filled for only some rows; it gives once, few, many or a size class.

TRBV29-1	TRBJ2-7	.	TRBD1	TGCAGTTACAGGGGGCACAACTCCTACGAGCAGTACTTC	CSYRGHNSYEQYF
TRBV4-1	TRBJ1-1	.	.	TGCGCCAGCAGCCAACCCGACAGTCTCACTGAAGCTTTCTTT	CASSQPDSLTEAFF
TRBV7-8	TRBJ2-7	.	.	TGTGCCAGCAGCTTAGGCCAGCCTGGGACATACTACGAGCAGTACTTC	CASSLGQPGTYYEQYF
TRBV29-1	TRBJ2-7	.	TRBD1	TGCAGCGTTGAAGAGGGGAAAACAGGGGACTCCTACGAGCAGTACTTC	CSVEEGKTGDSYEQYF
TRBV28	TRBJ1-3	.	.	TGTGCCAGCAGCTGGCCCTCCCGGGGGCCTGGAAACACCATATATTTT	CASSWPSRGPGNTIYF
TRBV29-1	TRBJ2-5	.	TRBD2	TGCAGCGTTTTGGCGGGGGGAACAGAGACCCAGTACTTC	CSVLAGGTETQYF
TRBV4-1	TRBJ2-7	.	TRBD2	TGCGCCAGCAGCCAAGAACCGGGACTAGCGACCGAGCAGTACTTC	CASSQEPGLATEQYF
TRBV7-6	TRBJ1-1	few	.	TGTGCCAGCGTAGCAGGGACCAACACTGAAGCTTTCTTT	CASVAGTNTEAFF
TRBV5-1	TRBJ1-2	.	TRBD1	TGCGCCAGCAGCTCCGGGACAGGGAAGTATGGCTACACCTTC	CASSSGTGKYGYTF
TRBV2	TRBJ1-1	.	TRBD1	TGTGCCAGCAGGCACGATAGGGGGCTGGGCACTGAAGCTTTCTTT	CASRHDRGLGTEAFF
TRBV19	TRBJ1-2	.	.	TGTGCCAGTAGTATAGGAGTTAACTATGGCTACACCTTC	CASSIGVNYGYTF
TRBV28	TRBJ2-3	.	TRBD1	TGTGCCAGCAGCCCGACAGGGCCCTCTTTGGATACGCAGTATTTT	CASSPTGPSLDTQYF
TRBV5-1	TRBJ2-7	.	.	TGCGCCAGTACAAGAACCGGGACTGGAGAGTACGAGCAGTACTTC	CASTRTGTGEYEQYF
TRBV19	TRBJ1-2	.	.	TGTGCCAGTAGTTCCCGGGACACCACTAACTATGGCTACACCTTC	CASSSRDTTNYGYTF
TRBV5-4	TRBJ2-1	.	.	TGTGCCAGCAGCTTGGGGCAGTACAATGAGCAGTTCTTC	CASSLGQYNEQFF
TRBV7-8	TRBJ2-3	.	TRBD2	TGTGCCAGCAGCTTAGTGGGACTAGCGGGGGGGCTCCCAGATACGCAGTATTTT	CASSLVGLAGGLPDTQYF
TRBV29-1	TRBJ2-7	.	.	TGCAGCGTTGAAGCAACCGGGACGCCCAATTACGAGCAGTACTTC	CSVEATGTPNYEQYF
TRBV7-9	TRBJ1-4	.	TRBD1	TGTGCCAGCAGCCCTGTCGGACAGGGAGGGCCTAATGAAAAACTGTTTTTT	CASSPVGQGGPNEKLFF
TRBV19	TRBJ1-5	.	.	TGTGCCAGTAGTATTAGGGGATCCCAGCCCCAGCATTTT	CASSIRGSQPQHF
TRBV5-4	TRBJ1-1	few	TRBD1	TGTGCCAGCAGCTATACAGGGGACACTGAAGCTTTCTTT	CASSYTGDTEAFF
TRBV2	TRBJ1-5	.	.	TGTGCCAGCAGTGAAGGGCAGAGCAATCAGCCCCAGCATTTT	CASSEGQSNQPQHF
TRBV4-2	TRBJ2-7	.	.	TGTGCCAGCAGCCAAGCAGAAGGGGCAGACTACGAGCAGTACTTC	CASSQAEGADYEQYF
TRBV6-6	TRBJ1-1	.	.	TGTGCCAGCAGTTACGTAAATAATGAAGCTTTCTTT	CASSYVNNEAFF
TRBV15	TRBJ1-4	once	.	TGTGCCACCAGCGGAGCGGGGGCCCTTAGTGAAAAACTGTTTTTT	CATSGAGALSEKLFF
TRBV11-3	TRBJ2-3	few	.	TGTGCCAGCAGCTTAGATCGGGTAGCTACGCAGTATTTT	CASSLDRVATQYF
TRBV27	TRBJ2-7	.	TRBD2	TGTGCCAGCACAAGAGGCGGGAGCAGGGTGGAGCAGTACTTC	CASTRGGSRVEQYF
TRBV9	TRBJ2-1	once	TRBD2	TGTGCCAGCAGCGTAGAAACTAGCGGGGGGCAGGGGAATGAGCAGTTCTTC	CASSVETSGGQGNEQFF
TRBV18	TRBJ2-3	once	.	TGTGCCAGCTCACCTAGCACAGATACGCAGTATTTT	CASSPSTDTQYF
TRBV7-7	TRBJ2-1	.	TRBD2	TGTGCCAGCAGCCTAGCGGGGGGGACATACAATGAGCAGTTCTTC	CASSLAGGTYNEQFF
TRBV28	TRBJ2-2	.	TRBD1	TGTGCCAGCAGTTCCTGGACAGGCAGCCATAACACCGGGGAGCTGTTTTTT	CASSSWTGSHNTGELFF
TRBV30	TRBJ2-3	few	.	TGTGCCTGGAGTGTCGACCGGTATAGTCAGTATTTT	CAWSVDRYSQYF
TRBV7-2	TRBJ1-3	.	.	TGTGCCAGCAGCTTGGGAGGGGCGGACACCATATATTTT	CASSLGGADTIYF
TRBV6-1	TRBJ2-2	.	TRBD1	TGTGCCAGCAGGGGGGACAGGAATACCGGGGAGCTGTTTTTT	CASRGDRNTGELFF
TRBV13	TRBJ2-7	.	.	TGTGCCAGCAGCCAAGGGTCGTACGAGCAGTACTTC	CASSQGSYEQYF
TRBV5-4	TRBJ2-5	.	TRBD1	TGTGCCAGCAGGAAACAGGGGACGCAAGAGACCCAGTACTTC	CASRKQGTQETQYF